This TCR beta chain was sequenced in a study of blood T cell repertoires in COVID-19. V was shortened by 8 bases and J by 0 bases, with 10 bases between the two germline ends. The germline CDR1 and CDR2 sequences are LNHDA and SQIVND (reference sequence). CDR3 size: 13 residues. Using immunoSEQ multiplex PCR, the repertoire was profiled, and TCRdb retains in-frame clones only, with some absent. The sample has just over 250,000 clones, approximately 86% seen once. The sequenced sample consisted of peripheral blood. This receptor was identified in a middle-aged man who had recovered from COVID-19. The genes are TRBV19 and TRBJ1-1, with D hard to call. The CDR3 loop reads CASSHGMNTEAFF. In DNA form, the CDR3 reads TGTGCCAGTTCTCACGGTATGAACACTGAAGCTTTCTTT.